This is a list of T cell receptor beta chains from one sample in a study of shared clonotypes between healthy human individuals. TCRdb's table, derived via immunoSEQ multiplex PCR, lists solely in-frame clones and lacks some. In the table there are approximately 2,200,000 clones, roughly 91% of which are singletons. The sequenced material came from naive CD8+ T cells from PBMCs. These receptors came from a man younger than 35 in good health. Some clones in this sample may be carry-over from other donors' samples. CDR3s include the opening cysteine and the closing phenylalanine or tryptophan. D genes are given only for firm matches. Clone size, where shown, is once, few, many, or a class for clones that have expanded.

j_call d_call v_call clone_size cdr3_aa cdr3_nt
TRBJ2-7 TRBD2 TRBV19 once CASRYGGRSSYEQYF TGTGCCAGCAGATATGGCGGGAGGAGCTCCTACGAGCAGTACTTC
TRBJ2-3 TRBD2 TRBV11-2 . CASSFGTSGIDTQYF TGTGCCAGCAGCTTCGGGACTAGCGGGATAGATACGCAGTATTTT
TRBJ2-3 TRBD2 TRBV28 . CASSQPGTSGSEDTQYF TGTGCCAGCAGTCAGCCCGGGACTAGCGGGAGTGAAGATACGCAGTATTTT
TRBJ1-2 . TRBV4-1 . CASSHKPGGEIYGYTF TGCGCCAGCAGCCACAAACCTGGGGGGGAAATCTATGGCTACACCTTC
TRBJ1-5 TRBD1 TRBV19 . CASSIGTGDSNQPQHF TGTGCCAGTAGTATTGGGACAGGAGATAGCAATCAGCCCCAGCATTTT
TRBJ1-2 . TRBV7-6 . CASSSGRNYGYTF TGTGCCAGCAGCTCCGGGAGGAACTATGGCTACACCTTC
TRBJ1-1 TRBD1 TRBV9 few CASSVGQGARENTEAFF TGTGCCAGCAGCGTGGGACAGGGGGCCAGGGAGAACACTGAAGCTTTCTTT
TRBJ2-7 . TRBV4-1 . CASSHPSGTVSYEQYF TGCGCCAGCAGCCACCCTTCCGGGACGGTGTCCTACGAGCAGTACTTC
TRBJ2-7 TRBD1 TRBV27 . CASSGRDRAYEQYF TGTGCCAGCAGTGGCCGGGACAGAGCCTACGAGCAGTACTTC
TRBJ2-5 . TRBV25-1 . CASSEEGVAEIQETQYF TGTGCCAGCAGTGAAGAGGGTGTAGCGGAGATACAAGAGACCCAGTACTTC
TRBJ1-1 . TRBV7-3 . CASSLTGSNTEAFF TGTGCCAGCAGCTTAACGGGGTCTAACACTGAAGCTTTCTTT
TRBJ1-5 . TRBV19 few CASSMGEGNQPQHF TGTGCCAGTAGTATGGGGGAAGGCAATCAGCCCCAGCATTTT
TRBJ1-3 . TRBV28 . CASSWALESSGNTIYF TGTGCCAGCAGTTGGGCCCTAGAGAGCTCTGGAAACACCATATATTTT
TRBJ2-3 . TRBV25-1 . CASSEAGPDTQYF TGTGCCAGCAGTGAAGCGGGGCCAGATACGCAGTATTTT
TRBJ1-2 . TRBV20-1 . CSARASYGYTF TGCAGTGCTAGAGCCAGCTATGGCTACACCTTC
TRBJ2-3 TRBD2 TRBV5-6 . CASSLVGRKTDTQYF TGTGCCAGCAGCTTGGTCGGGAGGAAGACAGATACGCAGTATTTT
TRBJ2-6 . TRBV9 . CASSRDRQSSGANVLTF TGTGCCAGCAGCAGAGACAGGCAGAGCTCTGGGGCCAACGTCCTGACTTTC
TRBJ2-7 . TRBV5-6 . CASSEGSYEQYF TGTGCCAGCAGCGAGGGGAGCTACGAGCAGTACTTC
TRBJ2-1 . TRBV27 . CASRGGQNEQFF TGTGCCAGCAGAGGAGGGCAGAATGAGCAGTTCTTC
TRBJ1-1 . TRBV28 . CASSLYQEVTEAFF TGTGCCAGCAGTTTATATCAGGAGGTGACTGAAGCTTTCTTT
TRBJ1-1 . TRBV9 . CASRATGNTEAFF TGTGCCAGCAGAGCCACAGGGAACACTGAAGCTTTCTTT
TRBJ1-2 TRBD1 TRBV9 . CASSVEGQGDYGYTF TGTGCCAGCAGCGTAGAGGGGCAGGGGGACTATGGCTACACCTTC
TRBJ2-1 . TRBV19 . CASSMGVMDKYNEQFF TGTGCCAGTAGTATGGGGGTCATGGACAAATACAATGAGCAGTTCTTC
TRBJ2-5 TRBD2 TRBV4-3 . CASSQALGAGGGETQYF TGCGCCAGCAGCCAAGCTCTTGGTGCGGGAGGTGGAGAGACCCAGTACTTC
TRBJ1-6 . TRBV28 . CASSLGGPGKDSPLHF TGTGCCAGCAGTTTAGGAGGGCCGGGAAAGGATTCACCCCTCCACTTT
TRBJ2-7 . TRBV27 . CASSSSPGQKRTYEQYF TGTGCCAGCAGTTCAAGCCCTGGACAGAAACGTACCTACGAGCAGTACTTC
TRBJ2-3 TRBD2 TRBV19 . CASSPRLAGTDTQYF TGTGCCAGTAGTCCTAGACTAGCGGGGACAGATACGCAGTATTTT
TRBJ2-7 TRBD1 TRBV30 . CARRDRGSYEQYF TGTGCCCGGAGGGACAGGGGATCTTACGAGCAGTACTTC
TRBJ2-7 TRBD2 TRBV4-2 . CASSQDGTSGSYEQYF TGTGCCAGCAGCCAAGATGGGACTAGCGGGAGCTACGAGCAGTACTTC
TRBJ2-5 TRBD1 TRBV4-1 . CASSNTGGQETQYF TGCGCCAGCAGCAACACAGGGGGACAAGAGACCCAGTACTTC
TRBJ1-5 . TRBV28 . CASSLRGYQPQHF TGTGCCAGCAGTTTGCGCGGCTATCAGCCCCAGCATTTT
TRBJ2-1 . TRBV27 . CASSFPGEQFF TGTGCCAGCAGTTTCCCCGGTGAGCAGTTCTTC
TRBJ2-7 . TRBV19 . CASSFSTPTYEQYF TGTGCCAGTAGTTTCTCGACACCAACCTACGAGCAGTACTTC
TRBJ2-2 TRBD1 TRBV7-9 . CASSRSPRGQVNTGELFF TGTGCCAGCAGCCGGTCCCCCAGGGGGCAGGTTAACACCGGGGAGCTGTTTTTT
TRBJ1-3 TRBD1 TRBV28 . CASRASGQAGEDTGNTIYF TGTGCCAGCAGAGCATCCGGACAGGCGGGGGAGGACACTGGAAACACCATATATTTT
TRBJ1-2 . TRBV27 . CASSRMREWDGYTF TGTGCCAGCAGTAGGATGCGGGAGTGGGATGGCTACACCTTC
TRBJ1-2 . TRBV7-9 . CASSDPGAKANYGYTF TGTGCCAGCAGCGATCCAGGGGCCAAAGCTAACTATGGCTACACCTTC
TRBJ2-1 TRBD2 TRBV13 once CASSFPSGSGNEQFF TGTGCCAGCAGCTTTCCTAGCGGGAGTGGTAATGAGCAGTTCTTC
TRBJ2-1 TRBD2 TRBV5-4 . CASSWRRERGTEQFF TGTGCCAGCAGCTGGAGGCGGGAGAGGGGTACTGAGCAGTTCTTC
TRBJ2-2 . TRBV7-9 . CASSWGSGELFF TGTGCCAGCAGCTGGGGTTCCGGGGAGCTGTTTTTT
TRBJ2-7 TRBD1 TRBV28 . CASSVQGSTYEQYF TGTGCCAGCAGTGTACAGGGGTCCACCTACGAGCAGTACTTC
TRBJ2-1 . TRBV7-9 . CASSLSTRDTGNEQFF TGTGCCAGCAGCTTATCGACGCGGGACACTGGTAATGAGCAGTTCTTC
TRBJ2-1 TRBD2 TRBV11-2 . CASSSSRGRVYNEQFF TGTGCCAGCAGCTCCTCCCGAGGGAGGGTATACAATGAGCAGTTCTTC
TRBJ2-3 TRBD1 TRBV7-2 . CASSSRTGPRPDTQYF TGTGCCAGCAGCTCTCGGACAGGGCCAAGGCCAGATACGCAGTATTTT
TRBJ2-2 . TRBV5-1 . CASSQTGTGELFF TGCGCCAGCAGCCAAACAGGGACCGGGGAGCTGTTTTTT
TRBJ2-7 TRBD1 TRBV5-5 . CASSPIRRGRNYDYEQYF TGTGCCAGCAGCCCCATAAGAAGGGGGCGGAATTATGACTACGAGCAGTACTTC
TRBJ2-7 . TRBV25-1 . CASLDGYEQYF TGTGCCAGCTTGGACGGGTACGAGCAGTACTTC
TRBJ1-4 TRBD1 TRBV5-1 . CASSLVFGRGGEKLFF TGCGCCAGCAGCTTGGTATTCGGCAGGGGGGGTGAAAAACTGTTTTTT
TRBJ2-1 . TRBV28 . CASTIARLPNEQFF TGTGCCAGCACCATAGCGAGACTCCCCAATGAGCAGTTCTTC
TRBJ2-2 TRBD1 TRBV6-5 . CASSQGQGIGELFF TGTGCCAGCAGCCAGGGACAGGGGATCGGGGAGCTGTTTTTT
TRBJ2-7 . TRBV5-8 . CASTYEQYF TGTGCCAGCACCTACGAGCAGTACTTC
TRBJ1-1 . TRBV7-6 . CASSPSGGMAFF TGTGCCAGCAGCCCAAGTGGGGGGATGGCTTTCTTT